This passage covers 22 T cell receptor beta chains from one sample sequenced in a study of blood T cell repertoires in COVID-19 (dated by TCRdb to about 2020). Libraries came from the immunoSEQ multiplex PCR assay. TCRdb's version of the immuneACCESS table is confined to in-frame rearrangements and falls short of the full clone set. An unresolved V gene accounts for under half of the shortfall where checked; the remainder is of unknown origin. The sample table contains about 170,000 clones; only one count was recorded for approximately 80% of them. The ten largest clones add up to less than 3.5% of the sample. The sequenced sample was peripheral blood. The source is a woman aged 55-70 years with acute or convalescent COVID-19.

The chain recombines TRBV7-2 with TRBJ2-7, with D possibly TRBD1 on 5 matching bases. Trimming took 5 bases from V and 7 from J, leaving 15 bases between them. Germline V lookup: CDR1 SGHTA, CDR2 FQGNSA. The CDR3 sequence is 13 residues long. The CDR3 region has the DNA TGTGCCAGCAGCGCGCTTCCTCCAGGGGAGCAGTACTTC. Protein: CASSALPPGEQYF. Full variable domain (remainder filled in from reference TRBV7-2 and TRBJ2-7): GAGVSQSPSNKVTEKGKDVELRCDPISGHTALYWYRQSLGQGLEFLIYFQGNSAPDKSGLPSDRFSAERTGGSVSTLTIQRTQQEDSAVYLCASSALPPGEQYFGPGTRLTVT.

This chain links TRBV5-1 with TRBJ1-3; TRBD1 agrees at 12 bases. The junction had 11 bases not matched to a gene; V was cut back by 4 bases and J by 3 bases. CDR1 and CDR2 from the germline V gene are SGHRS and YFSETQ. This CDR3 has 18 residues. The CDR3 is CASSVGTGGMTGGNTIYF. CDR3 in DNA: TGCGCCAGCAGCGTCGGGACAGGGGGCATGACGGGTGGAAACACCATATATTTT.

The V and J genes are TRBV5-4 and TRBJ1-4, with TRBD1 matching over 8 bases. V gave up 4 bases and J gave up 5 bases; unmatched junction bases: 10. The germline CDR1 and CDR2 sequences are SGHNT and YYREEE (reference sequence). This CDR3 comprises 16 residues. CDR3 coding DNA: TGTGCCAGCAGCAAGACGACAGGGGCGCCGAATGAAAAACTGTTTTTT. Residues: CASSKTTGAPNEKLFF.

V usage is TRBV2 and J usage is TRBJ2-3, with 13 bases aligning to TRBD2. Germline CDR1 and CDR2: SNHLY and FYNNEI. CDR3 size: 18 residues. The J segment lost 5 bases and the V segment lost 6 bases, leaving 14 bases of the junction unmatched. CDR3 nucleotides: TGTGCCAGCAGGGAAAACTTGGGACTAGCGGGGAAAGGAGATACGCAGTATTTT. Translation: CASRENLGLAGKGDTQYF. Supplemented by reference TRBV2 and TRBJ2-3, the full variable domain reads EPEVTQTPSHQVTQMGQEVILRCVPISNHLYFYWYRQILGQKVEFLVSFYNNEISEKSEIFDDQFSVERPDGSNFTLKIRSTKLEDSAMYFCASRENLGLAGKGDTQYFGPGTRLTVL.

This chain connects TRBV18 to TRBJ1-3, with a weak D call TRBD1 (5 bases). The CDR3 sequence is 15 residues long. V dropped 3 bases and J dropped 0 bases, with 9 bases sitting between them. Germline-derived CDR1 and CDR2 are KGHSH and LQKENI. The CDR3 sequence: CASSPSGASGNTIYF. CDR3 bases: TGTGCCAGCTCACCCAGCGGGGCCTCTGGAAACACCATATATTTT.

The V call is TRBV5-5, the J call TRBJ2-7; no clear D. The CDR3 covers 15 residues. Trimming cost V 0 bases and J 2 bases, with 12 bases left between them. Germline CDR1 reads SGHKS; CDR2 reads YYEKEE (reference sequence). In DNA, the CDR3 is TGTGCCAGCAGCTTGGCTATTATCCAGGCCTACGAGCAGTACTTC. Protein sequence: CASSLAIIQAYEQYF. Full variable domain (remainder filled in from reference TRBV5-5 and TRBJ2-7): DAGVTQSPTHLIKTRGQQVTLRCSPISGHKSVSWYQQVLGQGPQFIFQYYEKEERGRGNFPDRFSARQFPNYSSELNVNALLLGDSALYLCASSLAIIQAYEQYFGPGTRLTVT.

The V and J genes are TRBV12-3 or TRBV12-4 and TRBJ1-2; 7 nucleotides match TRBD1. This CDR3 is built from 13 residues. After removal of 6 bases from V and 2 bases from J, the junction contained 3 bases not matched to a gene. The DNA of the CDR3 is TGTGCCAGCAGCTTGGGACAGAACTATGGCTACACCTTC. Translation: CASSLGQNYGYTF.

The rearrangement joins TRBV5-1 to TRBJ2-3, with TRBD2 matching 14 bases. Germline V gene lookup returns CDR1 SGHRS and CDR2 YFSETQ. The CDR3 sequence is 16 residues long. The V gene end was trimmed by 0 bases and the J gene end by 5 bases; junction bases not matched to a gene: 2. As DNA, the CDR3 is TGCGCCAGCAGCTTGGGGACTAGCGGGGGGATAGATACGCAGTATTTT. It codes for CASSLGTSGGIDTQYF. The whole variable domain, filled in from reference TRBV5-1 and TRBJ2-3, reads KAGVTQTPRYLIKTRGQQVTLSCSPISGHRSVSWYQQTPGQGLQFLFEYFSETQRNKGNFPGRFSGRQFSNSRSEMNVSTLELGDSALYLCASSLGTSGGIDTQYFGPGTRLTVL.

This clone was seen a single time. The gene calls are TRBV29-1 and TRBJ1-1, with D hard to call. The CDR3 consists of 14 residues. Germline V CDR1 and CDR2: SQVTM, ANQGSEA. With 4 bases removed from V and 0 bases from J, the gap between germline ends came to 12 bases. In DNA form, the CDR3 reads TGCAGCGTTGTAATGCCTTACATGAACACTGAAGCTTTCTTT. This encodes CSVVMPYMNTEAFF.

This chain links TRBV7-9 with TRBJ2-5, with D unclear. This CDR3 comprises 14 residues. Trimming cost V 7 bases and J 1 base, with 13 bases left between them. Germline assignment: CDR1 SEHNR and CDR2 FQNEAQ (reference sequence). The CDR3 nucleotides read TGTGCCAGCACCATTCATGAGGCCCAAGAGACCCAGTACTTC. It specifies CASTIHEAQETQYF.

The gene calls are TRBV6-1 and TRBJ1-2; D gene uncertain. V was clipped by 2 bases and J by 8 bases, with 15 bases between them. The CDR3 is 14 amino acids. Looked up from germline, CDR1 is MNHNS and CDR2 is SASEGT. In nucleotides, the CDR3 is TGTGCCAGCAGTGAAATGCGGGCTGCTGGGGGCTACACCTTC. Translation gives CASSEMRAAGGYTF.

The CDR3 nucleotides are TGTGCCAGCAGCTCCCGGGACACCACTATGCGCTTCTCTGGAAACACCATATATTTT. This encodes CASSSRDTTMRFSGNTIYF. J is TRBJ1-3 and V is TRBV5-5; a weak D match, TRBD1 (6 bases). CDR1 and CDR2 (germline): SGHKS, YYEKEE (reference sequence). V was shortened by 3 bases and J by 0 bases, with 22 bases between the two germline ends. The CDR3 is 19 amino acids.

The rearrangement uses TRBV4-1 and TRBJ1-6; D is perhaps TRBD1 (6 bases). V gave up 3 bases and J gave up 7 bases, with 22 bases separating them. Germline CDR1 and CDR2: MGHRA and YSYEKL. The CDR3 is 18 amino acids. CDR3 DNA: TGCGCCAGCAGCCATTTACCGGGACACCGGCAGGACAATTCACCCCTCCACTTT. Amino acid sequence: CASSHLPGHRQDNSPLHF.

The chain carries TRBV5-1 and TRBJ2-1; 8 nucleotides line up with TRBD1. The germline V gene has CDR1 SGHRS and CDR2 YFSETQ. The J segment lost 15 bases and the V segment lost 2 bases, leaving 7 bases of the junction unmatched. This CDR3 is built from 12 residues. CDR3 sequence (DNA): TGCGCCAGCAGCTTTGGTGACAGGGGTCCGTTCTTC. Its translation: CASSFGDRGPFF.

In nucleotides, the CDR3 is TGTGCCACCAGTGATAGCGGGGGGGCCAATGAGCAGTTCTTC. Protein sequence: CATSDSGGANEQFF. This chain connects TRBV24-1 to TRBJ2-1; 10 bases map to TRBD2. Looked up from germline, CDR1 is KGHDR and CDR2 is SFDVKD. V was pared by 3 bases and J by 6 bases, with 1 base of the junction left unmatched. CDR3 size: 14 residues.

This clone was detected only a few times. The CDR3 DNA follows: TGTGCCACCAGCAGACCCGGGACAGGGGGCTCCGGGGAGCTGTTTTTT. This codes for CATSRPGTGGSGELFF. The rearrangement uses TRBV15 and TRBJ2-2; 12 nucleotides line up with TRBD1. J was trimmed by 6 bases and V by 2 bases; bases with no gene match: 4. This CDR3 contains 16 residues. The V gene's germline CDR1 is LNHNV and CDR2 YYDKDF (reference sequence).

This clone was detected once. This chain links TRBV5-1 with TRBJ1-2; 10 nucleotides align to TRBD1. This CDR3 spans 15 amino acids. V shed 0 bases, J shed 8 bases, and the junction held 7 bases outside the gene matches. CDR1 and CDR2 from the germline V gene are SGHRS and YFSETQ. CDR3 residues: CASSLAFGQGDGYTF. The CDR3 DNA reads TGCGCCAGCAGCTTGGCATTCGGACAGGGGGACGGCTACACCTTC.

The rearrangement uses TRBV5-1 and TRBJ1-6; 7 nucleotides match TRBD1. The CDR3 length is 15 residues. Germline-derived CDR1 and CDR2 are SGHRS and YFSETQ. Losses at the gene ends were 6 bases for V and 10 bases for J; bases not matched to a gene: 13. The CDR3 DNA reads TGCGCCAGCACCCTGACCGGGACAGCCGGATCACCCCTCCACTTT. It specifies CASTLTGTAGSPLHF. Full variable domain (outside the CDR3, taken from reference TRBV5-1 and TRBJ1-6): KAGVTQTPRYLIKTRGQQVTLSCSPISGHRSVSWYQQTPGQGLQFLFEYFSETQRNKGNFPGRFSGRQFSNSRSEMNVSTLELGDSALYLCASTLTGTAGSPLHFGNGTRLTVT.

The gene calls are TRBV6-5 and TRBJ2-3; TRBD2 matches 8 bases. This CDR3 comprises 14 residues. V shed 6 bases, J shed 1 base, and the junction held 3 bases outside the gene matches. Germline values: CDR1 MNHEY, CDR2 SVGAGI. In nucleotides, the CDR3 is TGTGCCAGCAGCATAGCGGGGCGCACAGATACGCAGTATTTT. This gives the protein CASSIAGRTDTQYF.

This clone was observed once. The V call is TRBV5-8, the J call TRBJ1-6; 9 bases are shared with TRBD1. The germline V gene has CDR1 SGHTS and CDR2 YDEGEE. With 4 bases clipped from V and 6 bases from J, the junction kept 5 bases outside the gene matches. This CDR3 comprises 15 residues. CDR3 in DNA: TGTGCCAGCAGCCAGGGACAGGGTTTTAATTCACCCCTCCACTTT. Translation gives CASSQGQGFNSPLHF.

V usage is TRBV10-3 and J usage is TRBJ2-3, with D possibly TRBD2 on 5 matching bases. Germline CDR1 is ENHRY and CDR2 is SYGVKD. The V and J ends lost 5 bases and 3 bases respectively, with 9 bases between them. The CDR3 extends over 13 amino acids. The CDR3 DNA sequence: TGTGCCATCAGTCGGGGTATGACAGATACGCAGTATTTT. It translates to CAISRGMTDTQYF.

V and J are TRBV7-9 and TRBJ2-2; 7 positions agree with TRBD2. The CDR3 runs 16 residues. V was pared by 4 bases and J by 4 bases, with 9 bases of the junction left unmatched. The germline V gene encodes CDR1 SEHNR and CDR2 FQNEAQ (reference sequence). The CDR3 loop is CASSSQRTRATGELFF. DNA for the CDR3: TGTGCCAGCAGCTCTCAGAGGACTAGGGCCACCGGGGAGCTGTTTTTT.